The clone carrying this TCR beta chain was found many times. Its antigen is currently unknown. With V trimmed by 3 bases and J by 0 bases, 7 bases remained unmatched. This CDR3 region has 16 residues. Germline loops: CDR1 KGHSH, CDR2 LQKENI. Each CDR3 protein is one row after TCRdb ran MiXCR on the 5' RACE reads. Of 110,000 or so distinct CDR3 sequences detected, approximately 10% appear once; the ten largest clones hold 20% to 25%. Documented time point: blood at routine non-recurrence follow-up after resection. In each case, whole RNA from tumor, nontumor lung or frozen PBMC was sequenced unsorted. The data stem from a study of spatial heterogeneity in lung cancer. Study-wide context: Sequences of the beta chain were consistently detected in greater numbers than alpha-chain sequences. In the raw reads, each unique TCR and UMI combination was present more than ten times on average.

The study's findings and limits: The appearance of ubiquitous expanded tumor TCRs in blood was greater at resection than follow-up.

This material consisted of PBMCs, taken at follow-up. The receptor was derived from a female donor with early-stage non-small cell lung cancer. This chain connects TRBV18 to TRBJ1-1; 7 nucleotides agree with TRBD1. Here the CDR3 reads CASSPPGTVMNTEAFF. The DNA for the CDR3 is TGTGCCAGCTCACCTCCCGGGACAGTAATGAACACTGAAGCTTTCTTT.